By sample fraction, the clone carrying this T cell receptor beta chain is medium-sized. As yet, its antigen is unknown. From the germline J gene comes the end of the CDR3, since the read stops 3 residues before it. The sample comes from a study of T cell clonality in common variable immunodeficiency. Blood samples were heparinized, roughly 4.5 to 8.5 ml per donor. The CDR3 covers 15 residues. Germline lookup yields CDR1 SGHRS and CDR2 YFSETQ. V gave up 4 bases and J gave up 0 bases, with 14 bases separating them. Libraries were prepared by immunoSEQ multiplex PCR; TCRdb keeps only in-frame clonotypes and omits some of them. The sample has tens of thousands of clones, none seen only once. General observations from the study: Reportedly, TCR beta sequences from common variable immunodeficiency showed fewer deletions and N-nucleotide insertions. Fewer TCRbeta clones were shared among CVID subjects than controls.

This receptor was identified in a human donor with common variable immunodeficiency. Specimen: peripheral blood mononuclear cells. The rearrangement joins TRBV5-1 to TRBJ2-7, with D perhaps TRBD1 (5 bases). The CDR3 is CASSPRGQGSYEQYF. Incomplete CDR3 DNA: TGCGCCAGCAGCCCCCGTGGGCAGGGCTCCTACGAG.